This record covers a single T cell receptor (beta chain). This entry is derived from a study of blood T cell repertoires in COVID-19. V shed 4 bases and J shed 4 bases, with 10 bases lying between them. The CDR3 totals 13 residues. Sequencing was performed with immunoSEQ multiplex PCR; in TCRdb, only in-frame clones are kept and a portion is missing. The table shows 270,000 or so clones, with roughly nine tenths occurring only once. The V call is TRBV12-3 or TRBV12-4, the J call TRBJ1-1, with D perhaps TRBD1 (5 bases). This receptor was obtained from a man aged 35-49 years with active or convalescent COVID-19. Sequencing was carried out using peripheral blood. The CDR3 spells CASSSGPSTEAFF. CDR3 DNA sequence: TGTGCCAGCAGTTCAGGGCCGAGCACTGAAGCTTTCTTT.